Only a few counts were recorded for the clone carrying this TCR beta chain. This entry comes from a study of CD8 T cells in ankylosing spondylitis. TCRdb re-called the 5' RACE reads with MiXCR, one entry per CDR3 protein. The data contain 200,000 or so distinct CDR3 sequences, 20% to 30% of them singletons. The CDR3 runs 10 residues. The V gene end was trimmed by 8 bases and the J gene end by 13 bases; junction bases not matched to a gene: 10. CDR1 SQVTM and CDR2 ANQGSEA come from the germline V gene. The clonotype originates from a male donor with ankylosing spondylitis or in good health (not recorded which). The J gene is TRBJ1-1, the V gene TRBV29-1, with TRBD1 matching over 7 bases. Sequencing was done on a sample of blood, either unsorted or a sorted T cell fraction (not recorded which). CDR3 loop: CSPTGTAYFF. CDR3 sequence (DNA): TGCAGCCCCACCGGGACAGCTTATTTCTTT.